This T cell receptor (beta chain) was recovered during a study of T-cell reconstitution after alpha-beta-depleted transplantation in children. Study conclusions and caveats: Several hundred expanded graft clones reportedly supplied alpha-beta T cells about two months after transplant.

This clonotype was picked up many times. Its specificity is unknown. V lost 6 bases to trimming and J lost 2 bases; unmatched junction nucleotides: 5. The CDR3 runs to 15 residues. Germline CDR1 reads DFQATT; CDR2 reads SNEGSKA (reference sequence). The TCRbeta library was prepared with unique molecular identifiers. One entry per CDR3 protein results from TCRdb running MiXCR on the PCR reads. This sample has about 280,000 distinct CDR3 sequences, with approximately 10% found just once. The sequencing used peripheral blood, collected 180 days after TCRalphabeta/CD19-depleted stem cell transplant. The sequence came from a male patient aged 2 to 9 who had a stem cell transplant for chronic granulomatous disease, so the T cells may come from the graft donor. The rearrangement uses TRBV20-1 and TRBJ2-4; 12 bases fit TRBD1. CDR3 sequence reads: CSAHRDRGPKNIQYF. The CDR3 DNA sequence: TGCAGTGCACACCGGGACAGGGGGCCCAAAAACATTCAGTACTTC.